The rows below give T cell receptor beta chains drawn from one sample of a study of T cells in Graves' hyperthyroidism and ophthalmopathy. TCRdb redid the calling of the multiplex PCR reads with MiXCR, one entry per CDR3 protein. The data hold more than 300,000 distinct CDR3 sequences, with approximately 17% observed a single time. Sequenced material: blood. The receptors originated from a man between 18 and 29 years old with Graves' ophthalmopathy. Each CDR3 is given with its conserved first and last residue. The D gene is left open where the match is weak. Clone size is given for some rows only: seen once, a few or many times, or a class if the clone is expanded.

>-|-|TRBV25-1|TRBJ2-2
CASSESRWDTGELFF
TGTGCCAGCAGTGAATCTCGGTGGGACACCGGGGAGCTGTTTTTT
>many|-|TRBV20-1|TRBJ2-5
CSAAKGDTQTQYF
TGCAGTGCTGCAAAGGGGGACACCCAGACCCAGTACTTC
>many|-|TRBV3-1|TRBJ1-1
CASTPMNTEAFF
TGTGCCAGCACCCCCATGAACACTGAAGCTTTCTTT
>few|-|TRBV27|TRBJ2-2
CASSPTRDTGELFF
TGTGCCAGCAGCCCGACTAGGGACACCGGGGAGCTGTTTTTT
>many|-|TRBV11-2|TRBJ2-7
CASSTTGAYEQYF
TGTGCCAGCAGTACCACCGGGGCCTACGAGCAGTACTTC
>many|-|TRBV7-3|TRBJ1-1
CASGIQEDTEAFF
TGTGCCAGCGGGATACAGGAGGACACTGAAGCTTTCTTT
>many|TRBD1|TRBV7-9|TRBJ1-2
CASSLIPGQGDYGYTF
TGTGCCAGCAGCTTAATCCCTGGACAGGGTGACTATGGCTACACCTTC
>many|-|TRBV20-1|TRBJ1-1
CSARTGLWGEAFF
TGCAGTGCTAGAACAGGTCTTTGGGGTGAAGCTTTCTTT
>many|TRBD2|TRBV3-1|TRBJ2-3
CASSQSSGGVRGTDTQYF
TGTGCCAGCAGCCAGTCTAGCGGGGGGGTTAGGGGCACAGATACGCAGTATTTT
>few|TRBD1|TRBV15|TRBJ1-4
CATSLFTGTGVNEKLFF
TGTGCCACCTCCCTGTTTACCGGGACAGGGGTTAATGAAAAACTGTTTTTT
>-|TRBD1|TRBV12-3/TRBV12-4|TRBJ1-4
CASSLAPGQGTEKLFF
TGTGCCAGCAGTTTAGCGCCGGGACAGGGGACGGAAAAACTGTTTTTT
>many|-|TRBV7-8|TRBJ1-1
CASSSGGAGTEAFF
TGTGCCAGCAGCTCGGGGGGGGCGGGCACTGAAGCTTTCTTT
>many|TRBD1|TRBV5-6|TRBJ2-7
CASSPGTGVDEQYF
TGTGCCAGCAGCCCCGGGACAGGGGTAGACGAGCAGTACTTC
>-|TRBD1|TRBV4-1|TRBJ2-7
CASSQWDRGGDEQYF
TGCGCCAGCAGCCAATGGGACAGGGGTGGGGACGAGCAGTACTTC
>few|-|TRBV6-1|TRBJ2-7
CASSWDRSYEQYF
TGTGCCAGCAGTTGGGACCGGTCCTACGAGCAGTACTTC
>many|-|TRBV6-1|TRBJ1-5
CASSEELGVYSNQPQHF
TGTGCCAGCAGTGAAGAGTTGGGGGTATATAGCAATCAGCCCCAGCATTTT
>few|-|TRBV7-8|TRBJ1-2
CASRPPDTTYGYTF
TGTGCCAGCAGACCCCCGGACACGACCTATGGCTACACCTTC
>many|-|TRBV6-2/TRBV6-3|TRBJ1-2
CASSYSASHYYGYTF
TGTGCCAGCAGTTACTCGGCCAGCCACTACTATGGCTACACCTTC
>many|-|TRBV12-3/TRBV12-4|TRBJ2-7
CASSQGRGGSYEQYF
TGTGCCAGCAGCCAGGGTAGGGGCGGGTCCTACGAGCAGTACTTC
>few|-|TRBV2|TRBJ2-3
CASSEGFSGQSTDTQYF
TGTGCCAGCAGTGAAGGGTTTTCGGGACAAAGCACAGATACGCAGTATTTT
>many|-|TRBV9|TRBJ1-1
CASSGGGAVTEAFF
TGTGCCAGCAGCGGGGGGGGCGCGGTAACTGAAGCTTTCTTT
>-|TRBD2|TRBV7-3|TRBJ2-6
CASSLTGGSSGANVLTF
TGTGCCAGCAGCTTAACGGGAGGGAGCTCTGGGGCCAACGTCCTGACTTTC
>many|-|TRBV5-5|TRBJ2-1
CASRIHLGSSYNEQFF
TGTGCCAGCAGGATACACCTAGGAAGCTCCTACAATGAGCAGTTCTTC
>-|-|TRBV4-2|TRBJ1-2
CASSQDRGPDGYTF
TGTGCCAGCAGCCAGGACCGGGGTCCGGATGGCTACACCTTC
>many|TRBD1|TRBV5-6|TRBJ1-1
CASRSTGGAGGEAFF
TGTGCCAGCAGATCTACAGGGGGCGCAGGGGGTGAAGCTTTCTTT
>-|TRBD2|TRBV6-1|TRBJ2-3
CASSKQPGLPDTQYF
TGTGCCAGCAGTAAACAACCGGGACTACCAGATACGCAGTATTTT
>few|-|TRBV20-1|TRBJ1-2
CSAFGGDGYTF
TGCAGTGCCTTTGGAGGAGATGGCTACACCTTC
>many|-|TRBV3-1|TRBJ2-7
CASSQDRGQEYF
TGTGCCAGCAGCCAAGATAGAGGGCAGGAGTACTTC
>-|-|TRBV2|TRBJ2-3
CASSSRPSAIPDTQYF
TGTGCCAGCAGTTCCAGACCTAGTGCGATCCCAGATACGCAGTATTTT
>-|-|TRBV28|TRBJ1-5
CASSWTGGSGGNQPQHF
TGTGCCAGCAGTTGGACGGGGGGTAGCGGGGGCAATCAGCCCCAGCATTTT
>many|-|TRBV7-9|TRBJ2-2
CASSVAGRGTGELFF
TGTGCCAGCAGCGTAGCAGGGCGGGGCACCGGGGAGCTGTTTTTT
>many|-|TRBV5-8|TRBJ1-5
CASSRAGDQPQHF
TGTGCCAGCAGCCGAGCAGGGGATCAGCCCCAGCATTTT
>-|-|TRBV14|TRBJ1-6
CASSQSRAGVGSPLHF
TGTGCCAGCAGCCAAAGCCGGGCAGGGGTAGGTTCACCCCTCCACTTT
>many|TRBD2|TRBV6-1|TRBJ2-1
CASTGTSGGDEQFF
TGTGCCAGCACCGGGACTAGCGGGGGGGATGAGCAGTTCTTC
>few|TRBD1|TRBV5-1|TRBJ2-7
CASSSKTGGYEQYF
TGCGCCAGCAGCTCTAAGACAGGGGGATACGAGCAGTACTTC
>few|TRBD2|TRBV7-2|TRBJ2-5
CASTPGLAQETQYF
TGTGCCAGCACCCCTGGACTAGCTCAAGAGACCCAGTACTTC
>-|TRBD1|TRBV25-1|TRBJ1-6
CASREDRSSPLHF
TGTGCCAGCCGCGAGGACAGGAGTTCACCCCTCCACTTT
>-|-|TRBV9|TRBJ2-7
CASSDRTGTGEQYF
TGTGCCAGCAGCGACAGGACTGGAACCGGCGAGCAGTACTTC
>few|TRBD1|TRBV6-6|TRBJ2-5
CASSYSQGKETQYF
TGTGCCAGCAGTTACTCACAGGGGAAAGAGACCCAGTACTTC